This T cell receptor beta chain stems from a study of shared clonotypes between healthy human individuals. The CDR3 has 11 amino acids. Germline V gives CDR1 SGHNT, CDR2 YENEEA. The V end lost 4 bases, the J end lost 10 bases, and 8 bases lay between the germline ends. It was at deep level that the assay was run. TCRdb's table, derived via immunoSEQ multiplex PCR, lists solely in-frame clones and lacks some. The sample includes hundreds of thousands of clones, roughly 79% of them seen just once. This chain joins TRBV11-3 and TRBJ2-1, with D uncertain. The receptor was derived from a woman in her forties in good health. Some clones in this sample may be carry-over from other donors' samples. Sequencing was carried out using PBMCs. As DNA, the CDR3 is TGTGCCAGCAGCTCCTCCGGGGAGCAGTTCTTC. This translates into CASSSSGEQFF.